Listed below are T cell receptor beta chains from one sample, sequenced in a study of blood T cells in healthy people across ages. From the 5' RACE reads, TCRdb called clonotypes with MiXCR, one entry per CDR3 protein. Of fewer than 950,000 distinct CDR3 sequences in the sample, 53% were seen once. The sample taken for sequencing was blood. These receptors came from an elderly man in good health. CDR3s include the opening cysteine and the closing phenylalanine or tryptophan. A D gene is named only where the DNA matches it firmly. A clone size is listed for some rows: how often the clone was seen (once, few, many), or a class if it is expanded.

v_call: TRBV6-5
d_call: TRBD2
j_call: TRBJ2-1
clone_size: many
cdr3_nt: TGTGCCAGCAGTTACGGCGGGAGCTCCTACAATGAGCAGTTCTTC
cdr3_aa: CASSYGGSSYNEQFF

v_call: TRBV2
d_call: .
j_call: TRBJ2-5
clone_size: .
cdr3_nt: TGTGCCAGCAGTGTACAACCCCAAGAGACCCAGTACTTC
cdr3_aa: CASSVQPQETQYF

v_call: TRBV12-3/TRBV12-4
d_call: TRBD2
j_call: TRBJ2-1
clone_size: .
cdr3_nt: TGTGCCAGCAGTGTCGGACTAGCGGGAGCTGAGCAGTTCTTC
cdr3_aa: CASSVGLAGAEQFF

v_call: TRBV29-1
d_call: .
j_call: TRBJ1-4
clone_size: .
cdr3_nt: TGCAGCGTTGTCGAGGCAGCTGAAAAACTGTTTTTT
cdr3_aa: CSVVEAAEKLFF

v_call: TRBV6-5
d_call: .
j_call: TRBJ1-2
clone_size: .
cdr3_nt: TGTGCCAGCAGTTACCTCTCGGCTGGCTATGGCTACACCTTC
cdr3_aa: CASSYLSAGYGYTF

v_call: TRBV21-1
d_call: .
j_call: TRBJ1-1
clone_size: .
cdr3_nt: TGTGCCTGCAGCAAACCAGGGCCGAGCACTGAAGCTTTCTTT
cdr3_aa: CACSKPGPSTEAFF

v_call: TRBV4-2
d_call: .
j_call: TRBJ2-6
clone_size: .
cdr3_nt: TGTGCCAGCAGCCAAGATGACAACTCTGGGGCCAACGTCCTGACTTTC
cdr3_aa: CASSQDDNSGANVLTF

v_call: TRBV28
d_call: .
j_call: TRBJ2-5
clone_size: .
cdr3_nt: TGTGCCAGCAGCCGAACAGGGAACCGTCAAGAGACCCAGTACTTC
cdr3_aa: CASSRTGNRQETQYF

v_call: TRBV10-3
d_call: .
j_call: TRBJ2-7
clone_size: few
cdr3_nt: TGTGCCATGAGTGACAGAGGGGGAGGATACGAGCAGTACTTC
cdr3_aa: CAMSDRGGGYEQYF

v_call: TRBV29-1
d_call: TRBD1
j_call: TRBJ2-5
clone_size: .
cdr3_nt: TGCAGCGGAACGACAGGGGGCATCGAGACCCAGTACTTC
cdr3_aa: CSGTTGGIETQYF

v_call: TRBV2
d_call: TRBD2
j_call: TRBJ2-5
clone_size: .
cdr3_nt: TGTGCCAGCCGGACGGGGAGGGAGCAGTACTTC
cdr3_aa: CASRTGREQYF

v_call: TRBV3-1
d_call: .
j_call: TRBJ1-5
clone_size: few
cdr3_nt: TGTGCCAGCAGCCAAGACGTTAGCAATCAGCCCCAGCATTTT
cdr3_aa: CASSQDVSNQPQHF

v_call: TRBV14
d_call: .
j_call: TRBJ2-6
clone_size: .
cdr3_nt: TGTGCCAGCAGCCAAGGGCAGGAGTTCTCTGGGGCCAACGTCCTGACTTTC
cdr3_aa: CASSQGQEFSGANVLTF

v_call: TRBV4-2
d_call: TRBD2
j_call: TRBJ2-7
clone_size: .
cdr3_nt: TGTGCCAGCAGCCCCTCGGGGGGGGGAAGGTACGAGCAGTACTTC
cdr3_aa: CASSPSGGGRYEQYF

v_call: TRBV20-1
d_call: .
j_call: TRBJ2-1
clone_size: .
cdr3_nt: TGCAGTGCCAGAACAGCAAGCTCCTACAATGAGCGGTTCTTC
cdr3_aa: CSARTASSYNERFF

v_call: TRBV11-2
d_call: TRBD1
j_call: TRBJ2-1
clone_size: few
cdr3_nt: TGTGCCAGCAGTTTTTCGGGGACAGGGATTGCGTACAATGAGCAGTTCTTC
cdr3_aa: CASSFSGTGIAYNEQFF

v_call: TRBV27
d_call: TRBD1
j_call: TRBJ2-6
clone_size: few
cdr3_nt: TGTGCCAGCAGTTTAATCCCCCCACAGGGGACTGGGGCCAACGTCCTGACTTTC
cdr3_aa: CASSLIPPQGTGANVLTF

v_call: TRBV5-1
d_call: TRBD1
j_call: TRBJ2-5
clone_size: .
cdr3_nt: TGCGCCAGCATGGAGACAGGGCCTGAGACCCAGTACTTC
cdr3_aa: CASMETGPETQYF

v_call: TRBV7-3
d_call: TRBD2
j_call: TRBJ2-3
clone_size: .
cdr3_nt: TGTGCCAGCAGCCGGCGGGGAGGGCAGCTGCTCTCCACAGATACGCAGTATTTT
cdr3_aa: CASSRRGGQLLSTDTQYF

v_call: TRBV12-3/TRBV12-4
d_call: .
j_call: TRBJ2-3
clone_size: few
cdr3_nt: TGTGCCAGCAGACCGGCGGGACCCAGAGATACGCAGTATTTT
cdr3_aa: CASRPAGPRDTQYF

v_call: TRBV2
d_call: .
j_call: TRBJ2-7
clone_size: .
cdr3_nt: TGTGCCAGCAAGCCCCCCAGGCTTCCCTACGAGCAGTACTTC
cdr3_aa: CASKPPRLPYEQYF

v_call: TRBV28
d_call: .
j_call: TRBJ1-2
clone_size: .
cdr3_nt: TGTGCCAGCAGCTTTAGGTCCTCAACCTATGGCTACACCTTC
cdr3_aa: CASSFRSSTYGYTF

v_call: TRBV5-1
d_call: TRBD1
j_call: TRBJ2-1
clone_size: .
cdr3_nt: TGCGCCAGCACCAACCCCGGGACAGGGCTTTACAATGAGCAGTTCTTC
cdr3_aa: CASTNPGTGLYNEQFF

v_call: TRBV7-6
d_call: .
j_call: TRBJ2-3
clone_size: .
cdr3_nt: TGTGCCAGCAGCCCACTTGAAGCGGCGCACAGAGACGCGTATTTT
cdr3_aa: CASSPLEAAHRDAYF

v_call: TRBV20-1
d_call: .
j_call: TRBJ1-1
clone_size: .
cdr3_nt: TGCAGTGCTAGAGATCTTGGACGAGTGGTTTTCTTT
cdr3_aa: CSARDLGRVVFF

v_call: TRBV3-1
d_call: .
j_call: TRBJ2-7
clone_size: .
cdr3_nt: TGTGCCAGCAGCCAACGAGAGCGGCGGACCTACGAGCAGTACTTC
cdr3_aa: CASSQRERRTYEQYF

v_call: TRBV7-3
d_call: .
j_call: TRBJ2-5
clone_size: once
cdr3_nt: TGTGCCAGCAGCTTAGGGGGGGGCTTTAATGAGCAGTACTTC
cdr3_aa: CASSLGGGFNEQYF

v_call: TRBV21-1
d_call: .
j_call: TRBJ2-3
clone_size: .
cdr3_nt: TGTGCCAGCAGCAAAAACGTCCCGGGGGCGAGGGACAGATACGCGTATTTT
cdr3_aa: CASSKNVPGARDRYAYF

v_call: TRBV11-2
d_call: .
j_call: TRBJ2-1
clone_size: .
cdr3_nt: TGTGCCAGCAGCCGGGCACAGTACCCCCCCAGTGAGCAGTTCTTC
cdr3_aa: CASSRAQYPPSEQFF

v_call: TRBV14
d_call: TRBD2
j_call: TRBJ2-6
clone_size: .
cdr3_nt: TGTGCCAGCAGCCTGGGACTAGCGGGAGCGTATGGGGCCAACGTCCTGACTTTC
cdr3_aa: CASSLGLAGAYGANVLTF

v_call: TRBV6-2/TRBV6-3
d_call: .
j_call: TRBJ2-2
clone_size: .
cdr3_nt: TGTGCCAGCAGTTGGGTAGCCGCCGGGGAGCTGTTTTTT
cdr3_aa: CASSWVAAGELFF

v_call: TRBV6-5
d_call: .
j_call: TRBJ2-1
clone_size: .
cdr3_nt: TGTGCCAGCAGTTACCCTCCCGGAGACAGTGAAGAGACCCAGTTCTTC
cdr3_aa: CASSYPPGDSEETQFF

v_call: TRBV9
d_call: TRBD2
j_call: TRBJ2-6
clone_size: .
cdr3_nt: TGTGCCAGCAGCGTAGGTTCGACTAGCGGGAGGGGCAGCGGGGCCAACGTCCTGACTTTC
cdr3_aa: CASSVGSTSGRGSGANVLTF

v_call: TRBV3-1
d_call: .
j_call: TRBJ2-1
clone_size: .
cdr3_nt: TGTGCCAGCAGCCTCCTATCGACTTCCACATACAATGAGCAGTTCTTC
cdr3_aa: CASSLLSTSTYNEQFF

v_call: TRBV5-1
d_call: TRBD2
j_call: TRBJ2-1
clone_size: .
cdr3_nt: TGCGCCAGCAGCTTACCTCGACTAGCGGGAGGGAATGAGCAGTTCTTC
cdr3_aa: CASSLPRLAGGNEQFF

v_call: TRBV4-1
d_call: .
j_call: TRBJ1-5
clone_size: .
cdr3_nt: TGCGCCAGCAGCCTCCCAACAGGGCAGCCCCAGCATTTT
cdr3_aa: CASSLPTGQPQHF

v_call: TRBV12-3/TRBV12-4
d_call: TRBD2
j_call: TRBJ2-1
clone_size: .
cdr3_nt: TGTGCCAGCAGTAAAGCGGGAGGGGTGCCTCTCCATGAGCAGTTCTTC
cdr3_aa: CASSKAGGVPLHEQFF

v_call: TRBV3-1
d_call: .
j_call: TRBJ2-1
clone_size: .
cdr3_nt: TGTGCCAGCACCCGAACTCCTCACACAGGGCGGTACAATGAGCAGTTCTTC
cdr3_aa: CASTRTPHTGRYNEQFF

v_call: TRBV27
d_call: TRBD2
j_call: TRBJ2-1
clone_size: few
cdr3_nt: TGTGCCAGCAGTCTCCTAGCGGGAGAAGGTGAGCAGTTCTTC
cdr3_aa: CASSLLAGEGEQFF

v_call: TRBV20-1
d_call: .
j_call: TRBJ2-7
clone_size: few
cdr3_nt: TGCAGTGCTAGAGGGACCTCCTACGAGCAGTACTTC
cdr3_aa: CSARGTSYEQYF

v_call: TRBV24-1
d_call: TRBD2
j_call: TRBJ2-7
clone_size: .
cdr3_nt: TGTGCCACCAGGGTCCTGCGGGGGAGCTCCTACGAGCAGTACTTC
cdr3_aa: CATRVLRGSSYEQYF

v_call: TRBV2
d_call: .
j_call: TRBJ2-2
clone_size: .
cdr3_nt: TGTGCCAGCAATTTGAACACCGGGGAGCTGTTTTTT
cdr3_aa: CASNLNTGELFF

v_call: TRBV7-2
d_call: .
j_call: TRBJ2-1
clone_size: few
cdr3_nt: TGTGCCAGCAGCGTGACAGACTACAATGAGCAGTTCTTC
cdr3_aa: CASSVTDYNEQFF

v_call: TRBV5-1
d_call: TRBD1
j_call: TRBJ2-1
clone_size: few
cdr3_nt: TGCGCCAGCAGCTTCGGCAGGGGGTCGGGGAATGAGCAGTTCTTC
cdr3_aa: CASSFGRGSGNEQFF

v_call: TRBV20-1
d_call: .
j_call: TRBJ1-2
clone_size: .
cdr3_nt: TGCAGTGCCGGACAGCTCTATGGCTACACCTTC
cdr3_aa: CSAGQLYGYTF

v_call: TRBV4-2
d_call: .
j_call: TRBJ2-1
clone_size: few
cdr3_nt: TGTGCCAGCAGCCTAGGAACGGGCCCCTTCTCCTACAATGAGCAGTTCTTC
cdr3_aa: CASSLGTGPFSYNEQFF

v_call: TRBV27
d_call: .
j_call: TRBJ2-6
clone_size: .
cdr3_nt: TGTGCCAGCAGTTTGGGTGAGGGGCGGACTGGGGCCAACGTCCTGACTTTC
cdr3_aa: CASSLGEGRTGANVLTF

v_call: TRBV5-1
d_call: TRBD1
j_call: TRBJ1-1
clone_size: .
cdr3_nt: TGCGCCAGCAGTACGCTGACAGGGGGTACTGAAGCTTTCTTT
cdr3_aa: CASSTLTGGTEAFF

v_call: TRBV7-2
d_call: TRBD1
j_call: TRBJ2-1
clone_size: few
cdr3_nt: TGTGCCAGCAGCCTATGGGTGACAGGGGGCAATTCTGAGCAGTTCTTC
cdr3_aa: CASSLWVTGGNSEQFF

v_call: TRBV3-1
d_call: .
j_call: TRBJ2-1
clone_size: few
cdr3_nt: TGTGCCAGCAGCCATTTACACAATGAGCAGTTCTTC
cdr3_aa: CASSHLHNEQFF

v_call: TRBV11-2
d_call: .
j_call: TRBJ1-2
clone_size: .
cdr3_nt: TGTGCCAGCAGCTTAGATCGGTTCCTAGGGGGTGGCTACACCTTC
cdr3_aa: CASSLDRFLGGGYTF

v_call: TRBV29-1
d_call: .
j_call: TRBJ1-1
clone_size: .
cdr3_nt: TGCAGCGTTGGAGGGCCGGGGTTCACTGAAGCTTTCTTT
cdr3_aa: CSVGGPGFTEAFF

v_call: TRBV5-1
d_call: .
j_call: TRBJ2-7
clone_size: few
cdr3_nt: TGCGCCAGCAGCCGAAGACAGGACTCCTACGAGCAGTACTTC
cdr3_aa: CASSRRQDSYEQYF

v_call: TRBV2
d_call: TRBD2
j_call: TRBJ2-4
clone_size: .
cdr3_nt: TGTGCCAGCAGTGAGGGGACTATCAGTGAGCAGTACTTC
cdr3_aa: CASSEGTISEQYF

v_call: TRBV9
d_call: .
j_call: TRBJ2-7
clone_size: .
cdr3_nt: TGTGCCAGCAGCGTAGGACCCGTAAGCTCCTACGAGCAGTACTTC
cdr3_aa: CASSVGPVSSYEQYF